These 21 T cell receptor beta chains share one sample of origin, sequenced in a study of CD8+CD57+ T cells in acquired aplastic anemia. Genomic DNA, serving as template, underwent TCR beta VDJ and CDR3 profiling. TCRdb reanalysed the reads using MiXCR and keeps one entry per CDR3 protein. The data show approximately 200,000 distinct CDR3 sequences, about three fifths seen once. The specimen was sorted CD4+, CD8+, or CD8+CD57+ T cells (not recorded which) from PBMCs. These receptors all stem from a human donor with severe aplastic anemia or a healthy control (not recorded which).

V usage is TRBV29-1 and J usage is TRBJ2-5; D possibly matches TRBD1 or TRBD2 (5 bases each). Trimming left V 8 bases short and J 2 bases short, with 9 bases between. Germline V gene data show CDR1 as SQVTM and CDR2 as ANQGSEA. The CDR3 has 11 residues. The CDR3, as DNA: TGCAGCTGGGACGGTCAAGAGACCCAGTACTTC. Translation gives CSWDGQETQYF.

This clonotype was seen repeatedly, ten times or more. The CDR3 loop is CASRHQGDIGSEQYF. The CDR3 region has the DNA TGTGCCAGCAGACACCAGGGGGATATCGGTAGCGAGCAGTACTTC. The rearrangement links TRBV5-8 to TRBJ2-7; 7 bases are shared with TRBD1. The trim removed 5 bases at V and 6 bases at J, leaving 14 bases unmatched. The germline CDR1 and CDR2 sequences are SGHTS and YDEGEE. There are 15 residues in the CDR3.

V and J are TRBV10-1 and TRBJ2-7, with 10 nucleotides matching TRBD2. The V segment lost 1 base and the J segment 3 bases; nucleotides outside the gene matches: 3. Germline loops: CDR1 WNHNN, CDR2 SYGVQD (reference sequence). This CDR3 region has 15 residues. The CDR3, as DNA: TGCGCCAGCAGTGAGTTAGCGGGGGGCTTCTACGAGCAGTACTTC. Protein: CASSELAGGFYEQYF.

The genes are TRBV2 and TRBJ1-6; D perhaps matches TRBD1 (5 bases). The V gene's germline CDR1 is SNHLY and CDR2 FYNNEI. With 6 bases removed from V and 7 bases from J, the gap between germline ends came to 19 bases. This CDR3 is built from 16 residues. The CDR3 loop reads CASRPGWTPRNSPLHF. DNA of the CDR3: TGTGCCAGCAGACCCGGCTGGACACCAAGAAATTCACCCCTCCACTTT.

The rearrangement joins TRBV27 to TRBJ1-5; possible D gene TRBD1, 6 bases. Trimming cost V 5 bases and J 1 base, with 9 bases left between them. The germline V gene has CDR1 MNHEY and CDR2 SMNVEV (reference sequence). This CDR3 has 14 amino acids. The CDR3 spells CASSPGQSNQPQHF. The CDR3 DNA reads TGTGCCAGCAGTCCCGGACAGAGCAATCAGCCCCAGCATTTT.

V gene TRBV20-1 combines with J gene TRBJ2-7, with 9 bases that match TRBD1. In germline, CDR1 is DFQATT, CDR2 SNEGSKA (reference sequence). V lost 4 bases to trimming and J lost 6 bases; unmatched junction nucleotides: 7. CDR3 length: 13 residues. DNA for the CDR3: TGCAGTGCTACGGACAGGGGACTGGGCGAGCAGTACTTC. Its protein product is CSATDRGLGEQYF.

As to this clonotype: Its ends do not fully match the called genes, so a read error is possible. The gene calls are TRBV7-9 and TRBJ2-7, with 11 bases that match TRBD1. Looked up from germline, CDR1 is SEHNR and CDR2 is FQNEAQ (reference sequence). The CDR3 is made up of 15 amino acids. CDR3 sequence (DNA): TGCGCCAGCAGCCAAGCCGGGACAGGGGGCTACGAGCAGTACTTC. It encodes CASSQAGTGGYEQYF. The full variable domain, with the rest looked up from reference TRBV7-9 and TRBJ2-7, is DTGVSQNPRHKITKRGQNVTFRCDPISEHNRLYWYRQTLGQGPEFLTYFQNEAQLEKSRLLSDRFSAERPKGSFSTLEIQRTEQGDSAMYLCASSQAGTGGYEQYFGPGTRLTVT.

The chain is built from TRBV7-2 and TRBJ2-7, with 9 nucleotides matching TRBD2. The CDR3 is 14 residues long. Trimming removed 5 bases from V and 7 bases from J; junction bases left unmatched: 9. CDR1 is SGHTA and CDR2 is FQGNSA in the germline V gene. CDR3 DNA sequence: TGTGCCAGCAGCGTGGCTAGCGGGAATTCAGAGCAGTACTTC. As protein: CASSVASGNSEQYF.

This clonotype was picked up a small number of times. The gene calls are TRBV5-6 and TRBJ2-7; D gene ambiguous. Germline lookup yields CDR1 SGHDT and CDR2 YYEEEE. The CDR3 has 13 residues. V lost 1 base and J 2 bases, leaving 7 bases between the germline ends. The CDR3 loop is CASSLRVTYEQYF. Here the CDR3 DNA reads TGTGCCAGCAGCTTGAGGGTGACCTACGAGCAGTACTTC.

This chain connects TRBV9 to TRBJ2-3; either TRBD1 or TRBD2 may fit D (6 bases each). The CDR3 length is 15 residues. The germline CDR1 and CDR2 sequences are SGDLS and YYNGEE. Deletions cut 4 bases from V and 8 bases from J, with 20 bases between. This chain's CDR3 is CASSLLEGGMGTQYF. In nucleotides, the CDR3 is TGTGCCAGCAGCCTACTTGAGGGGGGCATGGGTACGCAGTATTTT.

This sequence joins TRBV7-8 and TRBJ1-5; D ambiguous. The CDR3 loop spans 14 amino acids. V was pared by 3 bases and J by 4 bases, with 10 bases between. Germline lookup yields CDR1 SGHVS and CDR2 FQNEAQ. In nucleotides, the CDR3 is TGTGCCAGCAGCTTGGGAAAGGAAAATCAGCCCCAGCATTTT. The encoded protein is CASSLGKENQPQHF. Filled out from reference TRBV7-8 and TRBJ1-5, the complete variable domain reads GAGVSQSPRYKVAKRGQDVALRCDPISGHVSLFWYQQALGQGPEFLTYFQNEAQLDKSGLPSDRFFAERPEGSVSTLKIQRTQQEDSAVYLCASSLGKENQPQHFGDGTRLSIL.

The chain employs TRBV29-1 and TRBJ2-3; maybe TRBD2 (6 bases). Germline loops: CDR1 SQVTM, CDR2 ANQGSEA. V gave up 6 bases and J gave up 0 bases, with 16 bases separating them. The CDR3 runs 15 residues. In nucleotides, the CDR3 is TGCAGCGTAAGGTCCGGAGGGTCCAGCACAGATACGCAGTATTTT. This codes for CSVRSGGSSTDTQYF.

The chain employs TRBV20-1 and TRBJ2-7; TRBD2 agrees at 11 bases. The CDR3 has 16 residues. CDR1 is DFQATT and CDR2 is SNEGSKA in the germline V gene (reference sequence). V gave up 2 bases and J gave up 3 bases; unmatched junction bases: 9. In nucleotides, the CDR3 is TGCAGTGCTAGACCCCCGTCCGGGACTAGCGGCTACGAGCAGTACTTC. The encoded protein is CSARPPSGTSGYEQYF.

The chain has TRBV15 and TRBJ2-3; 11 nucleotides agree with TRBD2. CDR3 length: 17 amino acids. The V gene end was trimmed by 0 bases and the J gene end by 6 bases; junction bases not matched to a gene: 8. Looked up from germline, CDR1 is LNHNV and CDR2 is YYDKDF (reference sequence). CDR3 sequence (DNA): TGTGCCACCAGCAGAGATCGTGGTAGCGGGAGGGCGGATACGCAGTATTTT. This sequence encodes CATSRDRGSGRADTQYF.

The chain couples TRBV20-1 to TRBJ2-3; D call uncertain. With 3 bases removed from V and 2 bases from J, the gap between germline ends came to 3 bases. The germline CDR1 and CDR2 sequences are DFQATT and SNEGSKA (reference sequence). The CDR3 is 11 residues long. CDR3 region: CSASNTDTQYF. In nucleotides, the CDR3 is TGCAGTGCTAGTAACACAGATACGCAGTATTTT.

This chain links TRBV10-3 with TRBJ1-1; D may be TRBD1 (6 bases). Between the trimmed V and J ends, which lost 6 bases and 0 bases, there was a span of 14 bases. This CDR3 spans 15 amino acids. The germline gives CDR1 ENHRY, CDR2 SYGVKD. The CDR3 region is CAIRRTVFMNTEAFF. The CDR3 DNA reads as TGTGCCATCAGGAGGACAGTGTTCATGAACACTGAAGCTTTCTTT.

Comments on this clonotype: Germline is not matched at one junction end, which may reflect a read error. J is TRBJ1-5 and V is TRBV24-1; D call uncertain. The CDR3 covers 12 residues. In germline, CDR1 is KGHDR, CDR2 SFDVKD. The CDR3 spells CATSDLVPVFYF. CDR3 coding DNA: TGTGCCACCAGTGATTTAGTCCCTGTTTTCTATTTT.

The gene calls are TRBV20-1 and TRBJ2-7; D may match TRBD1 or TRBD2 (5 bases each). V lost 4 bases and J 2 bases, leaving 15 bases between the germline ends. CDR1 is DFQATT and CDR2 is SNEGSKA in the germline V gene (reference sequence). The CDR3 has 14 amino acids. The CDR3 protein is CSATDGREPYEQYF. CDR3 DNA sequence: TGCAGTGCTACGGACGGCAGGGAGCCCTACGAGCAGTACTTC.

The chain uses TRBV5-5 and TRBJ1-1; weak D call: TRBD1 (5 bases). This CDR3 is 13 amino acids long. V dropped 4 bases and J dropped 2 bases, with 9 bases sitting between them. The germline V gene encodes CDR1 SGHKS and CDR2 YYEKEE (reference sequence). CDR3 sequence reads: CASSTGHNTEAFF. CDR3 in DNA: TGTGCCAGCAGCACAGGACACAACACTGAAGCTTTCTTT.

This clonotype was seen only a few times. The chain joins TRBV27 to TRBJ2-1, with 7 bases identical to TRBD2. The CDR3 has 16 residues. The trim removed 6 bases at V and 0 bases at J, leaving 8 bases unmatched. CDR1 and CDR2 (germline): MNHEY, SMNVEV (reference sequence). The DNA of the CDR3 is TGTGCCAGCAGCCTCGGGGCGGGGGTCTCCTACAATGAGCAGTTCTTC. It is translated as CASSLGAGVSYNEQFF.

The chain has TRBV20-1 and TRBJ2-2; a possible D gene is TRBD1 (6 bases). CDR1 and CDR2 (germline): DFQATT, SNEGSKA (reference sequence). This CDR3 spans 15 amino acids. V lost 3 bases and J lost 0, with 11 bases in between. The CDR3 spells CSASEGTSNTGELFF. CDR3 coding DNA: TGCAGTGCTAGTGAAGGGACATCGAACACCGGGGAGCTGTTTTTT.